Described below is a single TCR beta chain sequence and its context. This sample is part of a study of blood T cell repertoires in COVID-19. About the research overall: There were acute and convalescent COVID-19 samples, and they came from the United States, Italy and Spain. From T cells, B-cell-depleted T cells, or PBMCs came the material, which was cDNA or gDNA.

Per the original data handling: Reference gene primer amplification in the assay estimated nucleated cell counts. Clones were sequenced by immunoSEQ multiplex PCR, and TCRdb holds only the in-frame ones, with some missing. The DNA was the basis for D and trimming; V, J and clone size are from that table. This table holds tens of thousands of clones, 75% to 90% found once. Looked up from germline, CDR1 is SGHRS and CDR2 is YFSETQ. The CDR3 sequence is 15 residues long. Trimming took 4 bases from V and 4 from J; bases not matched to a gene: 6. The sample comprised peripheral blood. This TCR was sampled from a human donor in a cohort sampled during active COVID-19. This chain uses TRBV5-1 with TRBJ1-3, with TRBD1 identical over 9 bases. CDR3 loop: CASSMDRGGGNTIYF. As DNA, the CDR3 is TGCGCCAGCAGCATGGACAGGGGAGGAGGAAACACCATATATTTT.